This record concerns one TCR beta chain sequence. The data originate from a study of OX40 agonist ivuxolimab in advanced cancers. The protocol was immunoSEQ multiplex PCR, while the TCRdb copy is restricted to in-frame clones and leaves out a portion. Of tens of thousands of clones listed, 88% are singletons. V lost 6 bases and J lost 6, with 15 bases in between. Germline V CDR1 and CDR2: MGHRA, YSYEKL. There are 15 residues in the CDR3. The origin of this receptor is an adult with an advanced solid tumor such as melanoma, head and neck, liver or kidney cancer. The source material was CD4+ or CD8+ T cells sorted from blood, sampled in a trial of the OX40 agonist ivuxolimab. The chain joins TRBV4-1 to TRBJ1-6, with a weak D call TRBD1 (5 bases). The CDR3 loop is CASSRTGTGNSPLHF. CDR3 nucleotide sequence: TGCGCCAGCAGTCGTACCGGGACCGGTAATTCACCCCTCCACTTT.